These 31 T cell receptor beta chains originate from one sample sequenced in a study of blood T cell repertoires in COVID-19. Profiling relied on immunoSEQ multiplex PCR, and the TCRdb table lists in-frame clones only, not all of them. The sample lists about 140,000 clones, 79% occurring once. The sequencing input was peripheral blood. Receptors originate from a man in his fifties or sixties with acute or convalescent COVID-19.

CDR3 in DNA: TGTGCCAGCAGGGATTCAGGGGGCATGGGAGATACGCAGTATTTT. Translated: CASRDSGGMGDTQYF. V and J are TRBV7-9 and TRBJ2-3, with 8 bases that match TRBD1. The CDR3 has 15 residues. Germline-derived CDR1 and CDR2 are SEHNR and FQNEAQ (reference sequence). V lost 6 bases and J lost 5; bases outside the gene matches: 10.

The chain couples TRBV2 to TRBJ1-2; D unresolved. The CDR3 extends over 14 amino acids. V lost 3 bases and J lost 3, with 11 bases in between. The germline gives CDR1 SNHLY, CDR2 FYNNEI. CDR3 coding DNA: TGTGCCAGCAGTGATTGGGCTCTTGACTATGGCTACACCTTC. Translating it yields CASSDWALDYGYTF. The full variable domain, in which reference TRBV2 and TRBJ1-2 provide the parts outside the CDR3, is EPEVTQTPSHQVTQMGQEVILRCVPISNHLYFYWYRQILGQKVEFLVSFYNNEISEKSEIFDDQFSVERPDGSNFTLKIRSTKLEDSAMYFCASSDWALDYGYTFGSGTRLTVV.

This chain uses TRBV7-9 with TRBJ2-5; no clear D. This CDR3 has 13 residues. Germline CDR1 is SEHNR and CDR2 is FQNEAQ (reference sequence). Trimming removed 1 base at V and 4 bases at J, with 7 bases between. The CDR3, as DNA: TGTGCCAGCAGCTTAGGGTCGAGAGAGACCCAGTACTTC. This encodes CASSLGSRETQYF.

The chain uses TRBV28 and TRBJ1-2; weak D call: TRBD1 (6 bases). CDR3 length equals 12 residues. Germline lookup yields CDR1 MDHEN and CDR2 SYDVKM. Trimming took 6 bases from V and 8 from J, leaving 13 bases between them. CDR3: CASRLGGLGYTF. In nucleotides, the CDR3 is TGTGCCAGCAGGCTTGGGGGCTTGGGCTACACCTTC.

V usage is TRBV11-3 and J usage is TRBJ2-1; D unresolved. CDR1 is SGHNT and CDR2 is YENEEA in the germline V gene. Trimming cost V 5 bases and J 8 bases, with 13 bases left between them. This CDR3 region has 13 residues. The chain's CDR3 is CASSRNLGDEQFF. In DNA, the CDR3 is TGTGCCAGCAGCCGCAATCTAGGAGATGAGCAGTTCTTC.

V gene TRBV7-8 combines with J gene TRBJ2-6; D is perhaps TRBD1 (5 bases). V was shortened by 1 base and J by 2 bases, with 15 bases between the two germline ends. CDR1 is SGHVS, CDR2 FQNEAQ, per germline. The CDR3 totals 18 residues. CDR3: CASSLEGVAVAGANVLTF. DNA of the CDR3: TGTGCCAGCAGCTTAGAAGGGGTCGCTGTAGCTGGGGCCAACGTCCTGACTTTC.

This clone was counted only a few times. This chain uses TRBV30 with TRBJ1-5, with 7 nucleotides matching TRBD1. V trimming: 1 base; J trimming: 6 bases; junction bases outside the gene matches: 9. Germline lookup yields CDR1 GTSNPN and CDR2 SVGIG (reference sequence). This CDR3 contains 15 residues. The DNA for the CDR3 is TGTGCCTGGAGTGCGTCCCGGCAGGGGGTTCAGCCCCAGCATTTT. This encodes CAWSASRQGVQPQHF. Drawing the rest from reference TRBV30 and TRBJ1-5, the complete variable domain is SQTIHQWPATLVQPVGSPLSLECTVEGTSNPNLYWYRQAAGRGLQLLFYSVGIGQISSEVPQNLSASRPQDRQFILSSKKLLLSDSGFYLCAWSASRQGVQPQHFGDGTRLSIL.

This clone was counted only a few times. The chain is built from TRBV7-9 and TRBJ1-2, with D unresolved. V lost 2 bases to trimming and J lost 4 bases, with 20 bases between them. Germline V CDR1 and CDR2: SEHNR, FQNEAQ (reference sequence). There are 17 residues in the CDR3. CDR3: CASSLSLIEGGFYGYTF. Written as DNA, the CDR3 is TGTGCCAGCAGCTTATCTCTTATTGAGGGCGGCTTCTATGGCTACACCTTC. Combining the CDR3 with reference TRBV7-9 and TRBJ1-2 gives the whole variable domain DTGVSQNPRHKITKRGQNVTFRCDPISEHNRLYWYRQTLGQGPEFLTYFQNEAQLEKSRLLSDRFSAERPKGSFSTLEIQRTEQGDSAMYLCASSLSLIEGGFYGYTFGSGTRLTVV.

The V gene is TRBV6-5, the J gene TRBJ1-4; D is unresolved. The CDR3 covers 12 residues. V lost 6 bases to trimming and J lost 5 bases, with 7 bases between them. Germline V lookup: CDR1 MNHEY, CDR2 SVGAGI. CDR3 sequence: CASSSSNEKLFF. The DNA of the CDR3 is TGTGCCAGCAGCTCTAGCAATGAAAAACTGTTTTTT.

This clone was seen a handful of times. The chain carries TRBV9 and TRBJ2-1; the match to TRBD2 covers 12 bases. CDR3 length: 16 residues. Germline V gene lookup returns CDR1 SGDLS and CDR2 YYNGEE. After removal of 3 bases from V and 8 bases from J, the junction contained 9 bases not matched to a gene. The chain's CDR3 is CASSARMTSGRDEQFF. The CDR3 coding sequence is TGTGCCAGCAGCGCAAGAATGACTAGCGGGAGAGATGAGCAGTTCTTC.

This clone was seen a few times. The chain couples TRBV10-3 to TRBJ2-7, with TRBD1 matching 8 bases. CDR1 and CDR2 (germline): ENHRY, SYGVKD. V shed 10 bases and J 2 bases; nucleotides not matched to a gene: 13. The CDR3 runs 15 residues. The CDR3 sequence is CATEDRDRTTYEQYF. For the CDR3, the DNA is TGTGCCACTGAAGACCGGGACAGGACTACCTACGAGCAGTACTTC.

CDR3 coding DNA: TGTGCCAGCAGCCCAGACAGGGGGTATGGCTACACCTTC. Its protein is CASSPDRGYGYTF. The gene calls are TRBV7-2 and TRBJ1-2; TRBD1 agrees at 9 bases. This CDR3 is built from 13 residues. The ends lost 5 bases at V and 5 bases at J; junction bases unmatched: 3. Germline V gene lookup returns CDR1 SGHTA and CDR2 FQGNSA. Based on the CDR3 plus reference TRBV7-2 and TRBJ1-2, the full variable domain is GAGVSQSPSNKVTEKGKDVELRCDPISGHTALYWYRQSLGQGLEFLIYFQGNSAPDKSGLPSDRFSAERTGGSVSTLTIQRTQQEDSAVYLCASSPDRGYGYTFGSGTRLTVV.

This clone came up a few times. The CDR3 reads CASSIGTGYSNQPQHF. The CDR3, as DNA: TGTGCCAGTAGTATCGGGACAGGATATAGCAATCAGCCCCAGCATTTT. The rearrangement links TRBV19 to TRBJ1-5, with 8 bases lining up with TRBD1. CDR3 size: 16 residues. Germline V lookup: CDR1 LNHDA, CDR2 SQIVND (reference sequence). Losses at the gene ends were 3 bases for V and 0 bases for J; bases not matched to a gene: 4.

The rearrangement joins TRBV16 to TRBJ2-7, with D possibly matching TRBD1 (5 bases). V was pared by 4 bases and J by 6 bases, with 10 bases between. This CDR3 comprises 12 residues. Per the germline V gene, CDR1 is KGHSY and CDR2 is FQNENV. As DNA, the CDR3 is TGTGCCAGCAGCCGAGCAGGGTTCGAGCAGTACTTC. It encodes CASSRAGFEQYF.

The chain is built from TRBV27 and TRBJ1-2; 9 positions match TRBD1. J gave up 7 bases and V 4 bases, and 7 bases lay outside the gene matches. The CDR3 sequence is 14 residues long. Germline V gene data show CDR1 as MNHEY and CDR2 as SMNVEV (reference sequence). This CDR3 is CASSSGDRVGGYTF. CDR3 nucleotides: TGTGCCAGCAGTTCGGGGGACAGGGTGGGTGGCTACACCTTC.

This clone appeared once. This rearrangement joins TRBV3-1 (or the pseudogene TRBV3-2) to TRBJ1-6, with D tentatively TRBD1 (6 bases). The CDR3 is made up of 14 amino acids. V lost 3 bases and J lost 5, with 8 bases in between. The germline V gene has CDR1 LGHDT and CDR2 YNNKEL (reference sequence). CDR3 coding DNA: TGTGCCAGCAGCCATCCAGGGGATAATTCACCCCTCCACTTT. It is translated as CASSHPGDNSPLHF.

V usage is TRBV6-5 and J usage is TRBJ1-2; 9 nucleotides align to TRBD1. Germline V lookup: CDR1 MNHEY, CDR2 SVGAGI. V shed 4 bases and J 4 bases; nucleotides not matched to a gene: 7. The CDR3 length is 15 residues. CDR3 DNA sequence: TGTGCCAGCAGTTCGGACAGGGGTAGGGGCTATGGCTACACCTTC. This sequence encodes CASSSDRGRGYGYTF.

This chain joins TRBV30 and TRBJ1-1; no reliable D call. Trimming cost V 0 bases and J 1 base, with 9 bases left between them. CDR1 is GTSNPN and CDR2 is SVGIG in the germline V gene (reference sequence). The CDR3 runs 14 residues. CDR3 coding DNA: TGTGCCTGGAGTGTGGGCTCCCGGAACACTGAAGCTTTCTTT. This sequence encodes CAWSVGSRNTEAFF.

Turning to this clone: The same CDR3 also results from other DNA sequences found in this sample. The chain has TRBV18 and TRBJ2-2, with TRBD1 identical over 7 bases. Germline assignment: CDR1 KGHSH and CDR2 LQKENI. The CDR3 runs 15 residues. The J segment lost 5 bases and the V segment lost 2 bases, leaving 5 bases of the junction unmatched. CDR3: CASSPRTGVTGELFF. The CDR3 bases are TGTGCCAGCTCACCAAGAACAGGGGTTACCGGGGAGCTGTTTTTT.

V gene TRBV9 combines with J gene TRBJ2-7; 8 nucleotides align to TRBD2. V shed 4 bases and J 0 bases; nucleotides not matched to a gene: 9. Germline values: CDR1 SGDLS, CDR2 YYNGEE. This CDR3 is 16 amino acids long. The CDR3 bases are TGTGCCAGCAGCCCCCGGGGACTAGATGCCTCCTACGAGCAGTACTTC. It is translated as CASSPRGLDASYEQYF.

The chain joins TRBV30 to TRBJ2-1, with D tentatively TRBD2 (6 bases). V was clipped by 5 bases and J by 0 bases, with 11 bases between them. Germline lookup yields CDR1 GTSNPN and CDR2 SVGIG (reference sequence). This CDR3 is built from 14 residues. CDR3 coding DNA: TGTGCCTGGGGAGCGGGTTTCTCCTACAATGAGCAGTTCTTC. This gives the protein CAWGAGFSYNEQFF.

This clone was detected a few times. The J gene is TRBJ2-3, the V gene TRBV4-1; D gene uncertain. The V and J ends lost 0 bases and 2 bases respectively, with 9 bases between them. Germline V gene sequence: CDR1 MGHRA, CDR2 YSYEKL. The CDR3 runs to 15 residues. The CDR3 region is CASSQDGLNTDTQYF. CDR3 bases: TGCGCCAGCAGCCAAGATGGTCTAAACACAGATACGCAGTATTTT.

J is TRBJ1-4 and V is TRBV3-1 (or the pseudogene TRBV3-2), with a tentative D call TRBD1 (5 bases). Germline V gives CDR1 LGHDT, CDR2 YNNKEL (reference sequence). Trimming shortened V by 1 base and J by 8 bases, and 14 bases separated the two germline ends. The CDR3 is 15 residues long. The CDR3 sequence: CASSQGPGGEEKLFF. CDR3 DNA: TGTGCCAGCAGCCAAGGGCCCGGGGGGGAGGAAAAACTGTTTTTT.

CDR3 loop: CASSHVKGLLHNEQFF. The CDR3 DNA reads TGTGCCAGCAGCCACGTGAAGGGACTCCTACACAATGAGCAGTTCTTC. The V call is TRBV14, the J call TRBJ2-1, with a possible D match to TRBD2 (6 bases). V shed 3 bases and J shed 5 bases, with 17 bases lying between them. CDR1 and CDR2 (germline): SGHDN, FVKESK. This CDR3 region has 16 residues.

The gene calls are TRBV10-2 and TRBJ1-2; D is unresolved. V was shortened by 1 base and J by 4 bases, with 10 bases between the two germline ends. Per germline, CDR1 WSHSY and CDR2 SAAADI. The CDR3 totals 14 residues. The CDR3 spells CASSEYVASYGYTF. CDR3 bases: TGCGCCAGCAGTGAGTACGTAGCTTCCTATGGCTACACCTTC.

The gene calls are TRBV6-2 or TRBV6-3 and TRBJ2-3; TRBD2 matches at 12 bases. CDR1 and CDR2 from the germline V gene are MNHEY and SVGEGT. The CDR3 consists of 15 residues. V lost 5 bases, J lost 4 bases, and 4 bases stayed unmatched. In DNA form, the CDR3 reads TGTGCCAGCAGTCCAGGGACTAGCGGGTCAGATACGCAGTATTTT. It codes for CASSPGTSGSDTQYF.

The chain couples TRBV14 to TRBJ1-3; D unresolved. Germline V lookup: CDR1 SGHDN, CDR2 FVKESK. This CDR3 comprises 14 residues. The germline V and J ends were trimmed by 2 bases and 4 bases, with 9 bases remaining between them. CDR3 bases: TGTGCCAGCAGCCAATTGTCAATCGGAAACACCATATATTTT. It translates to CASSQLSIGNTIYF.

In its sample, this clone was seen once. V usage is TRBV19 and J usage is TRBJ2-1, with a possible D match to TRBD2 (6 bases). The CDR3 consists of 15 residues. Germline CDR1 is LNHDA and CDR2 is SQIVND (reference sequence). V shed 5 bases and J shed 6 bases, with 17 bases lying between them. In DNA form, the CDR3 reads TGTGCCAGTAGTCCGGGGGTTTCCTCAGCCAATGAGCAGTTCTTC. Translation gives CASSPGVSSANEQFF.

The V and J genes are TRBV5-1 and TRBJ2-6; no firm D call. CDR1 is SGHRS and CDR2 is YFSETQ in the germline V gene. V lost 5 bases and J lost 4, with 7 bases in between. The length of the CDR3 is 13 residues. CDR3 sequence reads: CASSGAGANVLTF. CDR3 in DNA: TGCGCCAGCAGTGGAGCGGGGGCCAACGTCCTGACTTTC.

Here the CDR3 reads CASSEARQGPEAFF. The CDR3 region has the DNA TGTGCCAGCAGTGAGGCCAGACAGGGTCCCGAAGCTTTCTTT. The chain links TRBV6-2 or TRBV6-3 to TRBJ1-1, with 7 nucleotides matching TRBD1. Germline V gene lookup returns CDR1 MNHEY and CDR2 SVGEGT. The CDR3 covers 14 residues. The trim removed 5 bases at V and 8 bases at J, leaving 11 bases unmatched.

J is TRBJ2-7 and V is TRBV6-5; 7 bases agree with TRBD1. This CDR3 has 14 residues. Germline V gives CDR1 MNHEY, CDR2 SVGAGI. Germline trimming cut 5 bases from V and 7 bases from J; bases unmatched to any gene: 11. CDR3: CASSQFDRVGEQYF. As DNA, the CDR3 is TGTGCCAGCAGTCAATTTGACAGGGTAGGGGAGCAGTACTTC.